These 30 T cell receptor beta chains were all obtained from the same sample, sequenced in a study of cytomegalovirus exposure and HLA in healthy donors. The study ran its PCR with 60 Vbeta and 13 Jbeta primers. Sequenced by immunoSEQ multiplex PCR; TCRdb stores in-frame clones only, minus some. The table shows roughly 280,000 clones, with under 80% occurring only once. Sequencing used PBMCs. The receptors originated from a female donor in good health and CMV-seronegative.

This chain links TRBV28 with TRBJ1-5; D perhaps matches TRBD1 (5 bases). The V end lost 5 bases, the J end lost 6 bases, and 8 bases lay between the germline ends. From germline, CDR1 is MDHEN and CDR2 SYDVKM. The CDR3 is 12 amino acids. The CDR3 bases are TGTGCCAGCAGTCCCGGGGGTCAGCCCCAGCATTTT. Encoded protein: CASSPGGQPQHF. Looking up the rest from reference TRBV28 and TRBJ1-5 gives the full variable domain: DVKVTQSSRYLVKRTGEKVFLECVQDMDHENMFWYRQDPGLGLRLIYFSYDVKMKEKGDIPEGYSVSREKKERFSLILESASTNQTSMYLCASSPGGQPQHFGDGTRLSIL.

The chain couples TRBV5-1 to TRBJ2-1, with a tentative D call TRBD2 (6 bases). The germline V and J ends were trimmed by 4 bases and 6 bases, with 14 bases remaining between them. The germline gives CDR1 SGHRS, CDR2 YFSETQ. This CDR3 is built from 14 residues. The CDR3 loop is CASSRGGAVNEQFF. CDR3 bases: TGCGCCAGCAGCCGAGGAGGGGCTGTCAATGAGCAGTTCTTC.

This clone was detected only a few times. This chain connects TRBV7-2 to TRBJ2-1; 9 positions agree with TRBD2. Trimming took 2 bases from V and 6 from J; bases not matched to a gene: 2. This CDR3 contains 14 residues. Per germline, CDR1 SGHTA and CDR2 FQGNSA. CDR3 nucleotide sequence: TGTGCCAGCAGCTTATTACTAGCGGGCAATGAGCAGTTCTTC. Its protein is CASSLLLAGNEQFF. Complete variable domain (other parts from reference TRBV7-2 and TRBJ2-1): GAGVSQSPSNKVTEKGKDVELRCDPISGHTALYWYRQSLGQGLEFLIYFQGNSAPDKSGLPSDRFSAERTGGSVSTLTIQRTQQEDSAVYLCASSLLLAGNEQFFGPGTRLTVL.

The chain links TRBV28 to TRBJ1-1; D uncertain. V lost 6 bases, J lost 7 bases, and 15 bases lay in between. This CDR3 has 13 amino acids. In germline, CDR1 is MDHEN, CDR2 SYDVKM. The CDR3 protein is CASSPPVSLEAFF. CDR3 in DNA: TGTGCCAGCAGCCCCCCGGTGAGTCTTGAAGCTTTCTTT.

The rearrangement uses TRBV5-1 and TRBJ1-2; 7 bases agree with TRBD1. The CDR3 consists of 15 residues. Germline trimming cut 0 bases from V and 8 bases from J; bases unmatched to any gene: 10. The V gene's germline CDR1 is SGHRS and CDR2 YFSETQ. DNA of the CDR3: TGCGCCAGCAGCTTGGAAGGGACAGCCTCGGTCGGCTACACCTTC. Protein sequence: CASSLEGTASVGYTF.

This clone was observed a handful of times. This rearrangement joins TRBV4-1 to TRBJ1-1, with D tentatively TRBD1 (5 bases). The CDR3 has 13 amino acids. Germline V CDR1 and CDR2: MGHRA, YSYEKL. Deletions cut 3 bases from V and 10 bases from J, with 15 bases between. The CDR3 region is CASSQRGGRGAFF. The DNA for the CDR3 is TGCGCCAGCAGCCAGCGCGGGGGGAGAGGAGCTTTCTTT.

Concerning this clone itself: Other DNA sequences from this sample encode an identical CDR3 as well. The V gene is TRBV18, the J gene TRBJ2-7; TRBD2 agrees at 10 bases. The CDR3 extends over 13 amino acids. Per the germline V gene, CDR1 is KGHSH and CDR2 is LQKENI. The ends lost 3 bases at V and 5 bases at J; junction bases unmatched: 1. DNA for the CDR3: TGTGCCAGCTCACCGCTAGCGGGAGACGAGCAGTACTTC. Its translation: CASSPLAGDEQYF.

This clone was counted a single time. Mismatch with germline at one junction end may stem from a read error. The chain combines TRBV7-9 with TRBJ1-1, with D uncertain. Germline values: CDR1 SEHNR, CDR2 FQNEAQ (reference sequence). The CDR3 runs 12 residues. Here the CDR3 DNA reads TGTTCCAGCAGCTTACCAAATGCTGAAGCTTTCTTT. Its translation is CSSSLPNAEAFF.

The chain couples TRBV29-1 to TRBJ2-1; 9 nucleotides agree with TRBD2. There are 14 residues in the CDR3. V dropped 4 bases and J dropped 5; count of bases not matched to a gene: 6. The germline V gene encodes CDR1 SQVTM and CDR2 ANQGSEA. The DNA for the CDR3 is TGCAGCGTTGGCCCGGGACTAGCTAACAATGAGCAGTTCTTC. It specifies CSVGPGLANNEQFF.

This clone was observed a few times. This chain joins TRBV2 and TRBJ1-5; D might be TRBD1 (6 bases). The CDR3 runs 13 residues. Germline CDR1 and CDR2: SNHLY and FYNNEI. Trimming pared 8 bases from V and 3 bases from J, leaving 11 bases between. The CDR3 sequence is CASGTGTNQPQHF. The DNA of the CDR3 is TGTGCCAGCGGTACAGGGACCAATCAGCCCCAGCATTTT.

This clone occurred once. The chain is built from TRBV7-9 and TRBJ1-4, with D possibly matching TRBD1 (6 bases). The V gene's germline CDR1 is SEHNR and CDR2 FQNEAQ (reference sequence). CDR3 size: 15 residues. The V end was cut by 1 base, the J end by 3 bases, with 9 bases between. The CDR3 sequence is CASSLVTGPNEKLFF. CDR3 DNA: TGTGCCAGCAGCTTAGTCACAGGGCCTAATGAAAAACTGTTTTTT.

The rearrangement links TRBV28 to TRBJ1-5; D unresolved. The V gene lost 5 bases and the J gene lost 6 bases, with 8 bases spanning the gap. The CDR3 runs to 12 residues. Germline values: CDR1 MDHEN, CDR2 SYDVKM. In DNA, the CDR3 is TGTGCCAGCAGTGGGCCCCTTCAGCCCCAGCATTTT. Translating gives CASSGPLQPQHF. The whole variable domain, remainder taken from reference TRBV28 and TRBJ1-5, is DVKVTQSSRYLVKRTGEKVFLECVQDMDHENMFWYRQDPGLGLRLIYFSYDVKMKEKGDIPEGYSVSREKKERFSLILESASTNQTSMYLCASSGPLQPQHFGDGTRLSIL.

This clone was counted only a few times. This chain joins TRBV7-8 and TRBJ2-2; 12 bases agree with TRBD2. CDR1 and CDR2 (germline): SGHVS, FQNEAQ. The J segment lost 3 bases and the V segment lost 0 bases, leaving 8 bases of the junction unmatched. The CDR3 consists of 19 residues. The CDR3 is CASSLASTSGSLHTGELFF. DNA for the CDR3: TGTGCCAGCAGCTTAGCGTCGACTAGCGGGAGTCTCCACACCGGGGAGCTGTTTTTT.

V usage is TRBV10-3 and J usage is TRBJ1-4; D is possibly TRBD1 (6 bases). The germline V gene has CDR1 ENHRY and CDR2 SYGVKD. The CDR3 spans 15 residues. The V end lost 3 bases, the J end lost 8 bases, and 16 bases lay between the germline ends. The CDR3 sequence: CAISEETGSAEKLFF. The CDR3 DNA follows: TGTGCCATCAGTGAAGAGACAGGCAGCGCGGAAAAACTGTTTTTT.

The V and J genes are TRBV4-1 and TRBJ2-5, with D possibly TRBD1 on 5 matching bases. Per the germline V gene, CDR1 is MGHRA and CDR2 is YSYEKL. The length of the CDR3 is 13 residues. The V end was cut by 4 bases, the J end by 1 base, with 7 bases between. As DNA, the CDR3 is TGCGCCAGCAGCCGACAGTCCCAAGAGACCCAGTACTTC. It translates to CASSRQSQETQYF.

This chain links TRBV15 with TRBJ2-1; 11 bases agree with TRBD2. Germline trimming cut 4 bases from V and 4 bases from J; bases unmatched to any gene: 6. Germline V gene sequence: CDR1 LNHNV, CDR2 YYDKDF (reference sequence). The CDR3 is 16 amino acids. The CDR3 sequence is CATSTLLAGGYNEQFF. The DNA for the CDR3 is TGTGCCACCAGCACTCTTCTAGCGGGAGGATACAATGAGCAGTTCTTC.

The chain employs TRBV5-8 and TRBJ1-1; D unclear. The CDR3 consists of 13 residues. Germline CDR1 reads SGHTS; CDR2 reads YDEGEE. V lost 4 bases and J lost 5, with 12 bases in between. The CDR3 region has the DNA TGTGCCAGCAGCCGAGGGCGCGGAACTGAAGCTTTCTTT. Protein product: CASSRGRGTEAFF.

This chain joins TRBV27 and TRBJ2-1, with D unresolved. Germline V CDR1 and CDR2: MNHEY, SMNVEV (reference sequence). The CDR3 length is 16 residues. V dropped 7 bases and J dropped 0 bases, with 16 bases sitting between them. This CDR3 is CASTGYSSSSYNEQFF. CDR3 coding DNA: TGTGCCAGCACCGGGTATAGCTCAAGCTCCTACAATGAGCAGTTCTTC.

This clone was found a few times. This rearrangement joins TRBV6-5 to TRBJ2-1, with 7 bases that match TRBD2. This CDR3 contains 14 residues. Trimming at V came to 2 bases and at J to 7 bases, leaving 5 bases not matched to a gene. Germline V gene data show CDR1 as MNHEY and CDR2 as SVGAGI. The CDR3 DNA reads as TGTGCCAGCAGTTACCGGACTAGTAGGAATGAGCAGTTCTTC. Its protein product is CASSYRTSRNEQFF.

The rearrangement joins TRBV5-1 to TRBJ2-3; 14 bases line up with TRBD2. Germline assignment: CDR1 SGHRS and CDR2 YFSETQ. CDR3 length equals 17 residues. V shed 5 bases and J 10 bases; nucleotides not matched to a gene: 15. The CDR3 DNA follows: TGCGCCAGCAGTTACGGACTAGCGGGAGGTCTCCTAGGGGCGCAGTATTTT. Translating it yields CASSYGLAGGLLGAQYF.

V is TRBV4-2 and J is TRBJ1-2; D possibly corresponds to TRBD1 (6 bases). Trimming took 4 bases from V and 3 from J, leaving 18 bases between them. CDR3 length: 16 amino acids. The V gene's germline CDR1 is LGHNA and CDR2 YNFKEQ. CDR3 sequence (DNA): TGTGCCAGCAGCCGCGGGGGAGGGGACAATGACTATGGCTACACCTTC. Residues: CASSRGGGDNDYGYTF.

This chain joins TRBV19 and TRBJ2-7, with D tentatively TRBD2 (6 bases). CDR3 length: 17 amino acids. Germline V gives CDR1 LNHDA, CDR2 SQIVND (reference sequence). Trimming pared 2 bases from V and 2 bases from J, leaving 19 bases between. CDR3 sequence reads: CASSIRLGGSTTYEQYF. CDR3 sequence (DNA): TGTGCCAGTAGTATACGACTAGGTGGGAGTACTACCTACGAGCAGTACTTC.

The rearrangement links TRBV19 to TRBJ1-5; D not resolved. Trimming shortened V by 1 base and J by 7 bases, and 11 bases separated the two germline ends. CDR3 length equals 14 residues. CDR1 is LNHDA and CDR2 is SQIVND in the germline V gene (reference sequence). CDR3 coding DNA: TGTGCCAGTAGTATAGGAGGAAAGAGCCAGCCCCAGCATTTT. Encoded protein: CASSIGGKSQPQHF.

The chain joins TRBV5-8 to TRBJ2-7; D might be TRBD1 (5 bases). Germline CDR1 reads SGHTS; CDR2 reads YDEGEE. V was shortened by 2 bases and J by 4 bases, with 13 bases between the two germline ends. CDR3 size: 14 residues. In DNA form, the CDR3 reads TGTGCCAGCAGCTTCCGACAGATCAAATACGAGCAGTACTTC. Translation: CASSFRQIKYEQYF.

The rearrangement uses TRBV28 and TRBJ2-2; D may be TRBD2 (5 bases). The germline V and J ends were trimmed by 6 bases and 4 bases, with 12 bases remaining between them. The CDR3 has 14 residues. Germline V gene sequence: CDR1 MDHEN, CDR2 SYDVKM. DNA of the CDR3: TGTGCCAGCAGCGAGCGGACTCTCACCGGGGAGCTGTTTTTT. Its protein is CASSERTLTGELFF.

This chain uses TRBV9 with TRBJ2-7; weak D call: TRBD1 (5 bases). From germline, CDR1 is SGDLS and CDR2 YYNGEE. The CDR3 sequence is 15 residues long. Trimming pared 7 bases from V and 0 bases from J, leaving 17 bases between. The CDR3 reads CASALGLEVSYEQYF. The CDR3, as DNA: TGTGCCAGCGCCCTGGGGCTAGAAGTCTCCTACGAGCAGTACTTC.

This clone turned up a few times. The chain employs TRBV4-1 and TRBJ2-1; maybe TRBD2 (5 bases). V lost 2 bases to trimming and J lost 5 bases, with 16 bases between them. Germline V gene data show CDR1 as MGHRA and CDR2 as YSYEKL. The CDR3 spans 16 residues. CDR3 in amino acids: CASSQPGLFSHNEQFF. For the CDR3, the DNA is TGCGCCAGCAGCCAACCCGGACTCTTTTCTCACAATGAGCAGTTCTTC.

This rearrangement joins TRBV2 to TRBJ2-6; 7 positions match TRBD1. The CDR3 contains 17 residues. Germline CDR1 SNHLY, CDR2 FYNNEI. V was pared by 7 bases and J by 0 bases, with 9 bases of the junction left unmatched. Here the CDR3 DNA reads TGTGCCAGCAAAGAGGGGGCCTCTCACTCTGGGGCCAACGTCCTGACTTTC. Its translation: CASKEGASHSGANVLTF.

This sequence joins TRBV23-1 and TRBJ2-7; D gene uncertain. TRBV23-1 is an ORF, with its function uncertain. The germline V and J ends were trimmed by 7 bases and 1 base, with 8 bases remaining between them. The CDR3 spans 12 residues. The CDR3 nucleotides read TGCGCCAGCATGCACAATTCCTACGAGCAGTACTTC. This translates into CASMHNSYEQYF.

The CDR3 region is CASRLVRGGKGTYEQYF. DNA of the CDR3: TGTGCAAGTCGCTTAGTACGGGGGGGGAAAGGGACCTACGAGCAGTACTTC. The chain joins TRBV12-2 to TRBJ2-7; TRBD2 is the table's D call and was not checked against the DNA. TRBV12-2 is reported as a pseudogene. This CDR3 region has 17 residues.